Below, one TCR beta chain is given with its context. Antigen: not known. This sample was taken from a study of cytomegalovirus exposure and HLA in healthy donors. General observations from the study: Rare TCR sequences predominated, though certain public TCRs were found in many donors. It was only CMV serostatus that was available as immune exposure information.

Trimming pared 5 bases from V and 5 bases from J, leaving 12 bases between. This CDR3 is built from 13 residues. Germline CDR1 is LNHDA and CDR2 is SQIVND (reference sequence). With 60 Vbeta and 13 Jbeta primers, the PCR was carried out. Measured with immunoSEQ multiplex PCR; TCRdb has only the in-frame clones, and not every one. This sample's table reports 40,000 to 60,000 clones. Sequencing was performed on PBMCs. The clonotype originates from a man aged 35 to 55 in good health and CMV-seropositive. This sequence joins TRBV19 and TRBJ2-5; D may be TRBD2 (5 bases). The CDR3, as DNA: TGTGCCAGTAGTCTAGCCCGAGGGGAGACCCAGTACTTC. Translating gives CASSLARGETQYF.